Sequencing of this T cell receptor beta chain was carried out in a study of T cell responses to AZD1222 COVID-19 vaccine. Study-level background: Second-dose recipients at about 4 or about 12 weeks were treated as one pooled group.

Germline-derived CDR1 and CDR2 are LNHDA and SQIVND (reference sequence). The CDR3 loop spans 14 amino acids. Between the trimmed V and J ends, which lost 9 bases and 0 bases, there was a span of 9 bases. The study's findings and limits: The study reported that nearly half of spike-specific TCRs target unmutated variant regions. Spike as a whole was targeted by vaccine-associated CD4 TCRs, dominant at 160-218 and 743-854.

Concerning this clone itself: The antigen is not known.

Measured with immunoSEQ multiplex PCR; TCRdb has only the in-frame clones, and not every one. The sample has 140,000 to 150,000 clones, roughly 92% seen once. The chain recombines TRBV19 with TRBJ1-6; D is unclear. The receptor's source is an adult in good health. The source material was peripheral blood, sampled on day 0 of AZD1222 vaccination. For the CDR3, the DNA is TGTGCCAGCCGTAGCAGCTCCTATAATTCACCCCTCCACTTT. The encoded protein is CASRSSSYNSPLHF.